This T cell receptor beta chain is from a study of blood T cell repertoires in COVID-19. Generated by immunoSEQ multiplex PCR, the TCRdb table keeps only in-frame clones and is missing some. The top ten clones hold approximately 1.5% of a sample with some 160,000 clones, roughly 83% of them seen once. Trimming at V came to 4 bases and at J to 5 bases, leaving 1 base not matched to a gene. This CDR3 comprises 13 residues. CDR1 LGHDT and CDR2 YNNKEL come from the germline V gene (reference sequence). Sequenced input: peripheral blood. The rearrangement links TRBV3-1 (or the pseudogene TRBV3-2) to TRBJ1-5, with 8 bases lining up with TRBD1. The TCR sequence derives from a human donor in a cohort sampled during active COVID-19. The CDR3: CASSPTGDQPQHF. DNA of the CDR3: TGTGCCAGCAGCCCGACAGGGGATCAGCCCCAGCATTTT.